This TCR beta chain was identified in a study of blood T cell repertoires in COVID-19. As for the study in general: From the United States, Italy and Spain came samples of acute and convalescent COVID-19. PBMCs, B-cell-depleted T cells, or T cells provided the cDNA or gDNA that made up the material.

The CDR3 is 17 amino acids. Per germline, CDR1 WSHSY and CDR2 SAAADI. V was clipped by 5 bases and J by 6 bases; unmatched bases: 15. Original analysis: Estimation of nucleated cell counts relied on the amplification of reference gene primers. TCRdb's table, derived via immunoSEQ multiplex PCR, lists solely in-frame clones and lacks some. From that table come the V and J calls and clone size; the DNA was used to work out D and trimming. Of fewer than 40,000 clones in the sample, 90% were seen once. The V call is TRBV10-2, the J call TRBJ2-4, with 8 bases fitting TRBD2. Input material: peripheral blood. The TCR sequence derives from a man aged 60 to 69 with active COVID-19. CDR3 region: CASSPGGAGGRGNIQYF. As DNA, the CDR3 is TGCGCCAGCAGTCCTGGGGGGGCGGGGGGCCGAGGAAACATTCAGTACTTC.